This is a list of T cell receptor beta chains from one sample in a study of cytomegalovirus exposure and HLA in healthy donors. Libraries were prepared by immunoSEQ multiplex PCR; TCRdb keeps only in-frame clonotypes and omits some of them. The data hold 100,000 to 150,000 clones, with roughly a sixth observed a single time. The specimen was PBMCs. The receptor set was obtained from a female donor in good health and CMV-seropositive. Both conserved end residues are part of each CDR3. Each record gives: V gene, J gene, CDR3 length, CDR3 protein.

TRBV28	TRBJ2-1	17	CASSLSGRAGIYNEQFF
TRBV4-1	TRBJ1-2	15	CASSQDRTTVYGYTF
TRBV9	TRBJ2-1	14	CASSVVQGARWQFF
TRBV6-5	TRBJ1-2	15	CASRNLGQDNYGYTF
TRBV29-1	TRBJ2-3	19	CSVVILSRAGVISTDTQYF
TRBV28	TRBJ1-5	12	CASSLRASPQHF
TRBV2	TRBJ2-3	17	CASRRTSGGTLGDTQYF
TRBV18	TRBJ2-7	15	CASSSVAGGTYEQYF
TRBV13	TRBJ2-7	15	CASSAARQGGNEQYF
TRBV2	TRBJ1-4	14	CASSRTGGYEKLFF
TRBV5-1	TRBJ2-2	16	CASSLVWQGPTGELFF
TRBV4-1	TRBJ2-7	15	CASSRDSGTHYEQYF
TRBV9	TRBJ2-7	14	CARQDLFKIYEQYF
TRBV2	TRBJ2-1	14	CASSGDFRPNEQFF
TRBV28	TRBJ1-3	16	CASSSPRGFPGNTIYF
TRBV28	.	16	CASTTLRDRGRYEQYF
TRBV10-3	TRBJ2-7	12	CAISAGGYEQYF
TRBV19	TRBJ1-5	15	CASSARTVRNQPQHF
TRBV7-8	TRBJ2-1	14	CASSLTGARGEQFF
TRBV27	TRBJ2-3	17	CASSQRLAQEGTDTQYF
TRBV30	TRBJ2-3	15	CAWRFSGSTADTQYF
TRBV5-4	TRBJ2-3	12	CASSSTDYWQYF
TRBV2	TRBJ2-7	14	CASSLAGVDDEQYF
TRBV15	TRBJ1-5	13	CATSVRLGQPQHF
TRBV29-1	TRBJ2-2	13	CSVGVSSSGELFF
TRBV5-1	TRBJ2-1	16	CASSLAGTGSYNEQFF
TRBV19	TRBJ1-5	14	CASSLRVPNQPQHF
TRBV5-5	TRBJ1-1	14	CASSYGGTGYEAFF
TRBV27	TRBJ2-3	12	CASSRPGDTQYF
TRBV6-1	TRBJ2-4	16	CASSELLAGAKNIQYF
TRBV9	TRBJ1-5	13	CASSSYEGQPQHF
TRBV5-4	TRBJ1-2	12	CASSREFNGYTF
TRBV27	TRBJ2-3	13	CASSRGFTDTQYF
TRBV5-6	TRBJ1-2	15	CASSLFTGGPYGYTF
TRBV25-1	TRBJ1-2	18	CASSVLVGGRVGTYGYTF
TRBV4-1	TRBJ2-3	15	CASSRPDSWTDTQYF
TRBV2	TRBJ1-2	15	CASSVVSLSYYGYTF
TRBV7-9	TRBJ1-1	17	CASSLPTGSPMNTEAFF
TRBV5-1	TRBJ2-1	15	CACSKSFPQYNEQFF
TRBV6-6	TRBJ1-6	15	CASRSWGGENSPLHF
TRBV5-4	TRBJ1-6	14	CASTPEQGASPLHF
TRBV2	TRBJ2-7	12	CASRLGGGEQYF
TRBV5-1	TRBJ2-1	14	CASSLTSGTNEQFF
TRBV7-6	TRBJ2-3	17	CASSSSWASGKTDTQYF
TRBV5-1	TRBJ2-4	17	CASSLVLAGGPQNIQYF
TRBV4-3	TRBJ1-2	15	CASSQEDSAFYGYTF
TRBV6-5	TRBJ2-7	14	CASSDRPRAYEQYF
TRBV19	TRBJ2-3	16	CASSKEGTSLTNTQYF
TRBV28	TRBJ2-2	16	CASMGNMGGATGELFF
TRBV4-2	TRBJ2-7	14	CASSPTTRSYEQYF
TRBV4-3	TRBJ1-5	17	CASSQPMDRGMRQPQHF
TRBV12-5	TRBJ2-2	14	CASAGAPNTGELFF
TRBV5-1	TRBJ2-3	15	CASGRLAGSTDTQYF
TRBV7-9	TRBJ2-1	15	CASSLAGGLSNEQFF
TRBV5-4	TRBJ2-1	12	CASSLAGGEQFF
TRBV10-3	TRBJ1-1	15	CAISERGQYYTEAFF
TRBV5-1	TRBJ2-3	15	CASSLGLALADTQYF